This T cell receptor (beta chain) was profiled in a study of blood T cell repertoires in COVID-19. Study context: Samples representing acute and convalescent COVID-19 were sourced from the United States, Italy and Spain. From T cells, B-cell-depleted T cells, or PBMCs came the material, which was cDNA or gDNA.

With 2 bases removed from V and 5 bases from J, the gap between germline ends came to 13 bases. This CDR3 comprises 15 residues. Germline V gene sequence: CDR1 LGHNT, CDR2 FRNRAP. Authors' methods: Using reference gene primer amplification, nucleated cell counts were estimated. Method: immunoSEQ multiplex PCR; TCRdb's copy keeps in-frame clones and lacks some. The DNA gave D and trimming, while V, J and clone size come from that table. The sample gives about 24,000 clones, approximately 75% of which show up once; approximately 2.7% is in the top ten. This clone was seen only a few times. Enrollment of patients from Seattle took place during active infection, with longitudinal follow-up.

The TCR was taken from a woman in her 70s with COVID-19, enrolled during active disease. The chain couples TRBV12-5 to TRBJ2-1; D might be TRBD2 (5 bases). The sample taken for sequencing was peripheral blood. CDR3 sequence: CASGLPRVGDNEQFF. The CDR3 nucleotides are TGTGCTAGTGGTTTGCCTCGGGTCGGGGACAATGAGCAGTTCTTC.